This T cell receptor (beta chain) was sequenced in a study of T cells of healthy individuals. This clonotype has just a few counts. TCRdb re-called the 5' RACE reads with MiXCR, one entry per CDR3 protein. The repertoire holds about 96,000 distinct CDR3 sequences, with roughly 15% as singletons. The sequence derives from a human donor in good health.

DNA for the CDR3: TGTGCCAGCAGCCCGAGACTAGCGGGGAACACAGATACGCAGTATTTT. Translated, it gives CASSPRLAGNTDTQYF. The chain links TRBV7-8 to TRBJ2-3; 11 nucleotides align to TRBD2. This CDR3 contains 16 residues. The V segment lost 5 bases and the J segment 2 bases; nucleotides outside the gene matches: 6. Germline CDR1 and CDR2: SGHVS and FQNEAQ. The full variable domain, in which reference TRBV7-8 and TRBJ2-3 provide the parts outside the CDR3, is GAGVSQSPRYKVAKRGQDVALRCDPISGHVSLFWYQQALGQGPEFLTYFQNEAQLDKSGLPSDRFFAERPEGSVSTLKIQRTQQEDSAVYLCASSPRLAGNTDTQYFGPGTRLTVL.